This T cell receptor (beta chain) was retrieved from a study of cytomegalovirus exposure and HLA in healthy donors. Findings of the study overall: In a later analysis, first-cohort TCR clusters were found to tend to co-occur in the 130 or so validation repertoires.

Libraries were prepared by immunoSEQ multiplex PCR; TCRdb keeps only in-frame clonotypes and omits some of them. This sample has about 110,000 clones, with about 90% found just once. Concerning this clone itself: Its antigen is still unknown.

The CDR3 has 13 amino acids. J gave up 9 bases and V 4 bases, and 8 bases lay outside the gene matches. In germline, CDR1 is SGHRS, CDR2 YFSETQ. The V call is TRBV5-1, the J call TRBJ1-1, with TRBD1 identical over 8 bases. This receptor was taken from a young woman in good health and CMV-seronegative. Sequences were obtained from PBMCs. The CDR3, as DNA: TGCGCCAGCAGCCCCGGGACAGGAAGGAAAGCTTTCTTT. This codes for CASSPGTGRKAFF.